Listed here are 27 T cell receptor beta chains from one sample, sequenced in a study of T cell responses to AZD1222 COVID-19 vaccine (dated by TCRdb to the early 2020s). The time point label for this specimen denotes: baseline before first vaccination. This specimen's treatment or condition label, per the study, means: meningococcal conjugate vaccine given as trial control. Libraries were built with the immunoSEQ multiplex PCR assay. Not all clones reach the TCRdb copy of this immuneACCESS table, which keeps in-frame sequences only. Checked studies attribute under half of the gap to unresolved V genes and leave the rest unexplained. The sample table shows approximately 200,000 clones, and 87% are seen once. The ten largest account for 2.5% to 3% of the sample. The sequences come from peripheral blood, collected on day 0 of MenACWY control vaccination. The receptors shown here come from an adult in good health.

The CDR3 spells CAISDSRAEETQYF. CDR3 bases: TGTGCCATCAGTGATAGTAGGGCCGAAGAGACCCAGTACTTC. This chain uses TRBV10-3 with TRBJ2-5; no clear D gene. Germline assignment: CDR1 ENHRY and CDR2 SYGVKD. CDR3 length equals 14 residues. Deletions cut 3 bases from V and 3 bases from J, with 11 bases between.

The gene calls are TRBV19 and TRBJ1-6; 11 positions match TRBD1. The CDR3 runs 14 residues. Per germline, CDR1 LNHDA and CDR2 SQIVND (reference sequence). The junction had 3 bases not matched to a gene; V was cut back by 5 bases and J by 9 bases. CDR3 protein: CASSSDRGPSPLHF. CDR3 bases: TGTGCCAGTAGTTCGGACAGGGGGCCTTCACCCCTCCACTTT.

For the CDR3, the DNA is TGTGCCAGCTCACCTGAGACAGGCATCAACACTGAAGCTTTCTTT. The encoded protein is CASSPETGINTEAFF. This chain connects TRBV18 to TRBJ1-1; perhaps TRBD1 as D (6 bases). Germline values: CDR1 KGHSH, CDR2 LQKENI. V dropped 3 bases and J dropped 2 bases, with 13 bases sitting between them. This CDR3 has 15 residues.

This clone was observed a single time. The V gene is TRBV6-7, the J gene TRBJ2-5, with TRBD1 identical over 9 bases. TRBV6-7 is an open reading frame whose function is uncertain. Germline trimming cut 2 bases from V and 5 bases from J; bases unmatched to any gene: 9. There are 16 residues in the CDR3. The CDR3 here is CASSYPRDRVVETQYF. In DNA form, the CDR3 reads TGTGCCAGCAGTTACCCGCGGGACAGGGTTGTCGAGACCCAGTACTTC.

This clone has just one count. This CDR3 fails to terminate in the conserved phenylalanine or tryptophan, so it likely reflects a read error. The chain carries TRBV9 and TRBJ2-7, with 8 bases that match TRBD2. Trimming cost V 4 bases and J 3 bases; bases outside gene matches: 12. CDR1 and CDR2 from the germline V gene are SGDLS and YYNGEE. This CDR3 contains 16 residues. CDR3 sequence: CASSPRGAGVVYEQYL. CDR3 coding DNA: TGTGCCAGCAGCCCCAGGGGAGCGGGAGTAGTCTACGAGCAGTACCTC.

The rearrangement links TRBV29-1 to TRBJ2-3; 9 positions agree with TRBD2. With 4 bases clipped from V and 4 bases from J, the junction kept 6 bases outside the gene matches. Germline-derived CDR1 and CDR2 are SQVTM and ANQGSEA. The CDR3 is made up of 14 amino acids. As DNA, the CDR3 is TGCAGCGTTGCTCGCGGGAGGGGTCCAGATACGCAGTATTTT. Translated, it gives CSVARGRGPDTQYF.

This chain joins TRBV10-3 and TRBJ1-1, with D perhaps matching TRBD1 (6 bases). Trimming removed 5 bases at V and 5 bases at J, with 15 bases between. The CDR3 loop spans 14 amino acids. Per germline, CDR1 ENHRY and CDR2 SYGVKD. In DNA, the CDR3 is TGTGCCATCAGTCGGACAGAAGATGGAACTGAAGCTTTCTTT. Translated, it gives CAISRTEDGTEAFF.

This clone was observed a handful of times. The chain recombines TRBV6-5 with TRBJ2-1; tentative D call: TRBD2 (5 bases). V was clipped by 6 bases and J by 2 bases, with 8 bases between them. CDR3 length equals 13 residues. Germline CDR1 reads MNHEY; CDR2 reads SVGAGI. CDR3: CASRIGTYNEQFF. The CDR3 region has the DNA TGTGCCAGCAGGATCGGGACCTACAATGAGCAGTTCTTC.

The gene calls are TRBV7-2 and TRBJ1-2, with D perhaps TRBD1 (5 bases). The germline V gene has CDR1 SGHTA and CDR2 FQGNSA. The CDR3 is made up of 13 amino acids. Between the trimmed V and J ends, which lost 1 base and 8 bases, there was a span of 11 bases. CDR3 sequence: CASSLGDRGGYTF. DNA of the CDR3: TGTGCCAGCAGCTTAGGTGATAGGGGCGGCTACACCTTC.

CDR3 in amino acids: CASSSRGGHSYNEQFF. In DNA, the CDR3 is TGTGCCAGCAGTTCCCGCGGGGGGCACTCCTACAATGAGCAGTTCTTC. J is TRBJ2-1 and V is TRBV27, with TRBD2 identical over 8 bases. The germline V gene encodes CDR1 MNHEY and CDR2 SMNVEV (reference sequence). The CDR3 runs 16 residues. Losses at the gene ends were 4 bases for V and 0 bases for J; bases not matched to a gene: 5.

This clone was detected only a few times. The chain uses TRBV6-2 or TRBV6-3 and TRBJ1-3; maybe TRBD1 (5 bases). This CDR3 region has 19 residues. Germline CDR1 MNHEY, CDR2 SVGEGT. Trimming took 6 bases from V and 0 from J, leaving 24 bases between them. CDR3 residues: CASSSRYPLTGRSGNTIYF. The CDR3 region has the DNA TGTGCCAGCAGCTCCCGCTACCCCCTTACAGGCCGCTCTGGAAACACCATATATTTT.

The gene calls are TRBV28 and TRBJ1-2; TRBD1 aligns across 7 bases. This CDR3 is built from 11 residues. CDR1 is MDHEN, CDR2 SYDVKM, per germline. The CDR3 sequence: CAGGTAYGYTF. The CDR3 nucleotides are TGTGCTGGGGGGACAGCCTATGGCTACACCTTC.

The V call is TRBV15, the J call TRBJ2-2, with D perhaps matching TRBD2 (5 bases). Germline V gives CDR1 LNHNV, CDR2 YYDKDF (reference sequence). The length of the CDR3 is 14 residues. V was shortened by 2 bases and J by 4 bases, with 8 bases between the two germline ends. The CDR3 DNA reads TGTGCCACCAGCAGACGGACTCTCACCGGGGAGCTGTTTTTT. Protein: CATSRRTLTGELFF.

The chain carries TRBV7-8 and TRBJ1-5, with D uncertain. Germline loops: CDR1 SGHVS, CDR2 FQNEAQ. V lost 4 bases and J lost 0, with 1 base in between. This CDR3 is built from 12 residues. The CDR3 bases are TGTGCCAGCAGCTATAGCAATCAGCCCCAGCATTTT. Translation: CASSYSNQPQHF.

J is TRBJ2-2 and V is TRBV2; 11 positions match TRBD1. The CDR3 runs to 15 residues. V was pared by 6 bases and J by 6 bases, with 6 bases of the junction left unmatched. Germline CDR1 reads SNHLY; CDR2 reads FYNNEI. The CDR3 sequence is CASRGPGQGAGELFF. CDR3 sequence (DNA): TGTGCCAGCAGGGGACCGGGACAGGGGGCCGGGGAGCTGTTTTTT.

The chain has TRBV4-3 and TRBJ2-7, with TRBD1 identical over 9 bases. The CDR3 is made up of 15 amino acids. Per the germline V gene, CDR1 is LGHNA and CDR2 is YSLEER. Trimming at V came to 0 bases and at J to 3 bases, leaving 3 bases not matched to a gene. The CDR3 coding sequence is TGCGCCAGCAGCCAAGAGACGACAGGGGGCTACGAGCAGTACTTC. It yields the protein CASSQETTGGYEQYF.

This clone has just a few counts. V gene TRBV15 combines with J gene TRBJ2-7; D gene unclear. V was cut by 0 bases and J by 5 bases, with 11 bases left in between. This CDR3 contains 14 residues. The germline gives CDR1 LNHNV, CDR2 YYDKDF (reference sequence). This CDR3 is CATSREVVGDEQYF. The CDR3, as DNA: TGTGCCACCAGCAGAGAGGTGGTAGGTGACGAGCAGTACTTC.

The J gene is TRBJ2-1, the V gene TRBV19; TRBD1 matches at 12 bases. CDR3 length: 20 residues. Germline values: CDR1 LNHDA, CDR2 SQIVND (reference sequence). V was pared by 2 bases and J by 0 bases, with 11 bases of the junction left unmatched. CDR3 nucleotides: TGTGCCAGTAGTATACCCTCCCGGGACAGGGGGCCTAGCTCCTACAATGAGCAGTTCTTC. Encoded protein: CASSIPSRDRGPSSYNEQFF. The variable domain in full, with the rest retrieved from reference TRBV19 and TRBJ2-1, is DGGITQSPKYLFRKEGQNVTLSCEQNLNHDAMYWYRQDPGQGLRLIYYSQIVNDFQKGDIAEGYSVSREKKESFPLTVTSAQKNPTAFYLCASSIPSRDRGPSSYNEQFFGPGTRLTVL.

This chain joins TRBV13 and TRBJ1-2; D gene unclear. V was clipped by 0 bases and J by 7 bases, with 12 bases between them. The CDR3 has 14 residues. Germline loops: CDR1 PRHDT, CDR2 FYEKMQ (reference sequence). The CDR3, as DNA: TGTGCCAGCAGCTTAGGAGGCAGAACAAGTGGCTACACCTTC. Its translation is CASSLGGRTSGYTF.

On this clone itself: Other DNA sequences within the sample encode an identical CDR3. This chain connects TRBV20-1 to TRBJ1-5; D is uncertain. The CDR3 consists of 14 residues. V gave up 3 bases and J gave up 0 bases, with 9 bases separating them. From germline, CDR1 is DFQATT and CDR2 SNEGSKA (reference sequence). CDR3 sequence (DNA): TGCAGTGCTAGTGTCGTCGATAGCAATCAGCCCCAGCATTTT. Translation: CSASVVDSNQPQHF.

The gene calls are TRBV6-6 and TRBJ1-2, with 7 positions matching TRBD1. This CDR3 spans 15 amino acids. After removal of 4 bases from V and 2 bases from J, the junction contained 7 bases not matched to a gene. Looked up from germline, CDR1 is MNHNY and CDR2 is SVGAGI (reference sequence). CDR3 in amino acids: CASSSETGLNYGYTF. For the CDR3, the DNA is TGTGCCAGCAGTTCGGAGACAGGGCTAAACTATGGCTACACCTTC.

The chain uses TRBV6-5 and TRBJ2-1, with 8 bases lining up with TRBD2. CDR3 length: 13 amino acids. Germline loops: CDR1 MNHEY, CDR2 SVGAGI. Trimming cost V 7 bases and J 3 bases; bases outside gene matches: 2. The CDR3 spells CASKREGYNEQFF. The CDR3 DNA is TGTGCCAGCAAACGGGAGGGCTACAATGAGCAGTTCTTC.

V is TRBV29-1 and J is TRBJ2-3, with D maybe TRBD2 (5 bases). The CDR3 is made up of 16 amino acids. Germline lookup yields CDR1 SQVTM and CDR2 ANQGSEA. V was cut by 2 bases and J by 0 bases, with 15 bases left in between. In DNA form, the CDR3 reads TGCAGCGTTGAAATTGGGCGGGTCACTAGCACAGATACGCAGTATTTT. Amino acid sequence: CSVEIGRVTSTDTQYF.

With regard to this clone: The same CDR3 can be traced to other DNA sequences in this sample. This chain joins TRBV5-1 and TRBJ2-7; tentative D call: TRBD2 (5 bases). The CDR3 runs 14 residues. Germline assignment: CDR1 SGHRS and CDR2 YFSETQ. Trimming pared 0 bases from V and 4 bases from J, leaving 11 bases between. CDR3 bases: TGCGCCAGCAGCTTGGTTGGGGAGAATTACGAGCAGTACTTC. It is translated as CASSLVGENYEQYF.

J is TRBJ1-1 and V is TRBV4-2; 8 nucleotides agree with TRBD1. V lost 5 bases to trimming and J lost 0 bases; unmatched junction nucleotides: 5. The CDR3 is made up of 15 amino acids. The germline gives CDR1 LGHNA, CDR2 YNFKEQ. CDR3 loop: CASSGTGLMNTEAFF. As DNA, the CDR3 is TGTGCCAGCAGCGGGACAGGCCTTATGAACACTGAAGCTTTCTTT.

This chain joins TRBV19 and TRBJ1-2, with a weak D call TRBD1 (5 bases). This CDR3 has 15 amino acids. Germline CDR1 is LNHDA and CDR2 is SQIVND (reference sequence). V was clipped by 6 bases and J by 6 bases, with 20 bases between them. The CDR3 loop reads CASSLYSGLAHGYTF. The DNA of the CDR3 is TGTGCCAGTAGCCTCTATTCGGGACTGGCGCATGGCTACACCTTC.

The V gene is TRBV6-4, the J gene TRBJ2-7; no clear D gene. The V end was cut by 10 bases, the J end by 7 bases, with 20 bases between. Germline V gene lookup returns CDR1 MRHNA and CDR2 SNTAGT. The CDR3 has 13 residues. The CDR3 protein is CATRKPRTEEQYF. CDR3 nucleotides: TGTGCCACACGTAAGCCCCGGACGGAGGAGCAGTACTTC.